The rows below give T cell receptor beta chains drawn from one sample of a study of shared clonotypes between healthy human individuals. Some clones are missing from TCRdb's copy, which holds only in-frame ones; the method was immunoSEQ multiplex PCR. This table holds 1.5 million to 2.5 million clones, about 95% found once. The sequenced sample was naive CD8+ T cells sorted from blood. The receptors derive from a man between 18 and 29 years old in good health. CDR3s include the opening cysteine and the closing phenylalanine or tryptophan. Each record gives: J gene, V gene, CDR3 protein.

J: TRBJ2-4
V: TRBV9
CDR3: CASSARREGNIQYF

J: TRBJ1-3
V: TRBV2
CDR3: CASSLGYVDTIYF

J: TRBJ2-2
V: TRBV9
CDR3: CASSVGGLTGELFF

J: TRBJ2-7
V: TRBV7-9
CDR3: CASSLEADVSYEQYF

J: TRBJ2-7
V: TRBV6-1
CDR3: CASSEVGSYEQYF

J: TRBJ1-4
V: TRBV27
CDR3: CASSQGTGGGFREKLFF

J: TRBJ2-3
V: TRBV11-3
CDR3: CASSSDGTRDTQYF

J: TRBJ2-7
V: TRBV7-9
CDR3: CASSLTRLAGDGEQYF

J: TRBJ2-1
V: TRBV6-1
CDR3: CASSAYGKSLLGTDNEQFF

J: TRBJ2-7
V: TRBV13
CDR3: CASSPNLAGGPHEQYF

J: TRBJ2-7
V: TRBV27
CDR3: CASSPGTSGGLTYEQYF

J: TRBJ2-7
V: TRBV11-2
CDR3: CASSLEGYEQYF

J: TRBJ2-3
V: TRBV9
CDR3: CASSVVGLETDTQYF

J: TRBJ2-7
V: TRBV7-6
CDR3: CASSPLAGSHEQYF

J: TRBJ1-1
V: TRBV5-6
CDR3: CASSLQGSTEAFF

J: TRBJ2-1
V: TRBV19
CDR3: CASSMGNSYNEQFF

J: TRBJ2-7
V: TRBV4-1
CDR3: CASSLELLSSYEQYF

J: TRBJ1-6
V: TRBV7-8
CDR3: CASSATGAASSYNSPLHF

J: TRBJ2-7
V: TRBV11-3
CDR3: CASSLESGGGHEQYF

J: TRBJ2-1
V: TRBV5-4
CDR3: CASSPRTGYNEQFF

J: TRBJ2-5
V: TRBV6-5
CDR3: CASSYSGPLETQYF

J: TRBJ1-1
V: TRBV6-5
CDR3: CASRMTGYIFAEAFF

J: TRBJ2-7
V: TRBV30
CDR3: CAWSVPGYEQYF

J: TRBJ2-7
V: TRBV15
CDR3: CATSRDLTSGISYEQYF

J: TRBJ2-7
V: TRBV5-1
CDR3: CASSWADGSGRVEQYF